Listed below are T cell receptor beta chains from one sample, sequenced in a study of blood T cell repertoires in COVID-19. Measured with immunoSEQ multiplex PCR; TCRdb has only the in-frame clones, and not every one. The data contain just over 300,000 clones, 80% to 90% of them singletons. The sample taken for sequencing was PBMCs or T cells enriched from blood (not recorded which). These receptors originate from a man aged 30-40 years who had recovered from COVID-19. The conserved cysteine and the conserved F or W are not part of the CDR3 here. Fields, in order: J gene, V gene, CDR3 protein.

TRBJ1-5 | TRBV5-1 | ASSLDPQGNQPQH
TRBJ1-6 | TRBV18 | ASSPRSADNSPLH
TRBJ1-2 | TRBV5-5 | ASSEVLLGQGGGYT
TRBJ2-7 | TRBV6-6 | ASSPLTSGGISSYEQY
TRBJ2-5 | TRBV13 | ASTSQRGGAETQY
TRBJ2-7 | TRBV9 | ASSVVAQTYEQY
TRBJ2-1 | TRBV5-1 | ASSSQYNEQF
TRBJ2-7 | TRBV9 | ASSVTGSYEQY
TRBJ1-6 | TRBV22-1 | PGSAYLGTVNSPLH
TRBJ1-6 | TRBV6-1 | ASSEQGRNSPLH
TRBJ2-5 | TRBV6-5 | ASSYEAGARFGTQY
TRBJ2-7 | TRBV24-1 | ATSDPGQGIYEQY
TRBJ2-7 | TRBV6-5 | ASSPDSAYEQY
TRBJ1-2 | TRBV11-2 | ASSFQVDYT
TRBJ1-2 | TRBV7-6 | ASSLGGPDGYT
TRBJ1-4 | TRBV9 | ASSPQAAVEKLF
TRBJ2-5 | TRBV29-1 | SVEVYNSPTETQY
TRBJ2-5 | TRBV5-1 | ASSSRRTSGGMGQETQY
TRBJ1-6 | TRBV27 | ASKTGVGSPLH
TRBJ2-7 | TRBV6-5 | ASSSQGGLYEQY
TRBJ2-5 | TRBV29-1 | SVVPFGTSGGQETQY
TRBJ2-3 | TRBV27 | ASSLSPRGGTDTQY
TRBJ2-1 | TRBV6-5 | ASSPQGPSYNEQF
TRBJ2-3 | TRBV7-2 | ASSKDRYTDTQY
TRBJ2-5 | TRBV7-3 | ASSLGIRGSQETQY
TRBJ1-1 | TRBV4-3 | ASRKTAYTEAF
TRBJ1-2 | TRBV19 | ASRSGVNYGYT
TRBJ1-1 | TRBV19 | ASSAQGQGSTEAF
TRBJ1-6 | TRBV30 | AWRSIGQGNINLH
TRBJ1-1 | TRBV6-1 | ASSEDGRDTEAF
TRBJ1-6 | TRBV12-3/TRBV12-4 | ASRPRGNSPLH
TRBJ1-1 | TRBV11-2 | ASSSRQGYTEAF
TRBJ2-5 | TRBV4-1 | ASSQDGQGQASETQY
TRBJ1-5 | TRBV3-1/TRBV3-2 | ASSQAVRNQPQH
TRBJ2-7 | TRBV18 | ASSPRQTYEQY
TRBJ1-2 | TRBV7-9 | ASSFGTANNYGYT
TRBJ2-7 | TRBV2 | ASSVNREGHEQY
TRBJ2-3 | TRBV9 | ASSVEVGGRTDTQY
TRBJ1-1 | TRBV28 | ASSSAWPVMNTEAF
TRBJ1-6 | TRBV7-8 | ASSLAIRQVASPLH
TRBJ1-5 | TRBV29-1 | SVVSGQLTQH
TRBJ2-7 | TRBV19 | ASSIDSSGGPYEQY
TRBJ1-2 | TRBV3-1/TRBV3-2 | ASSQVYRGGYGYT
TRBJ2-6 | TRBV15 | ATSRASDRGFVLDGANVLT
TRBJ2-1 | TRBV27 | ASSSGRGGDEQF
TRBJ1-1 | TRBV7-2 | ASSLDRNTEAF
TRBJ2-5 | TRBV12-3/TRBV12-4 | ASSGSGGQTQY
TRBJ2-3 | TRBV7-2 | ASSSTPGLAQY
TRBJ2-1 | TRBV6-2/TRBV6-3 | ASSYRQGMNEQF
TRBJ1-2 | TRBV9 | ASSPGTDYGYT
TRBJ2-3 | TRBV19 | ASSRQGKADTQY
TRBJ1-5 | TRBV5-6 | ASSSTGQDWSQPQH
TRBJ2-3 | TRBV7-8 | ASSLRQLDTQY
TRBJ1-2 | TRBV29-1 | SVHRGDAGYT